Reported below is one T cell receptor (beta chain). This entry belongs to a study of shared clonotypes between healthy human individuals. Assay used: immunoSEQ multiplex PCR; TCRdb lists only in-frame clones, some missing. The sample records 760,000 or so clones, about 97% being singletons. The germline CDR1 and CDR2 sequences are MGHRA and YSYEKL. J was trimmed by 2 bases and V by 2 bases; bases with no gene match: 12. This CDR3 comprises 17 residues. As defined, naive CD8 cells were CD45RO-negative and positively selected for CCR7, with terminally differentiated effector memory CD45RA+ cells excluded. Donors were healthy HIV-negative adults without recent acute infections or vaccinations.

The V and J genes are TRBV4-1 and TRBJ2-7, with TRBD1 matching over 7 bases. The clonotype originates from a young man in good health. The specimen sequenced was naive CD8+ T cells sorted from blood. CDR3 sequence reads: CASSQPTTGTATYEQYF. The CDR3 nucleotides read TGCGCCAGCAGCCAACCCACCACCGGGACAGCCACCTACGAGCAGTACTTC.